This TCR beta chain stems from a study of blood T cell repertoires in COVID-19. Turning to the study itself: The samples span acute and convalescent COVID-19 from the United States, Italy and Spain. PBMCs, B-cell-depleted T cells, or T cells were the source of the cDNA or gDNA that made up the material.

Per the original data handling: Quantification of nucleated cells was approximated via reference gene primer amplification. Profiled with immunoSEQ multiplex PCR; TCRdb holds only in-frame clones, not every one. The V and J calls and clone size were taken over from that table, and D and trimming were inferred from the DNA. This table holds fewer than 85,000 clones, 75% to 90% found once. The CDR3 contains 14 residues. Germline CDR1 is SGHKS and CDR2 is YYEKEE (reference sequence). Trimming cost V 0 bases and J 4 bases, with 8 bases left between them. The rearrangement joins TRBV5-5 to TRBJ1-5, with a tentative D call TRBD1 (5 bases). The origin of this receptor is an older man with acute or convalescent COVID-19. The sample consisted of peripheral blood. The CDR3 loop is CASSLEGVNQPQHF. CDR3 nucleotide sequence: TGTGCCAGCAGCTTGGAAGGGGTTAATCAGCCCCAGCATTTT.